The following is a T cell receptor beta chain sequence with its context. Its matching antigen is unknown. Method: immunoSEQ multiplex PCR; TCRdb's copy keeps in-frame clones and lacks some. Among several thousand clones listed, around three fifths were seen once. The ends lost 5 bases at V and 5 bases at J; junction bases unmatched: 7. Germline CDR1 reads SGDLS; CDR2 reads YYNGEE. The CDR3 totals 15 residues. The data were taken from a study of CD8 T cell repertoires and HIV-1 epitope variants. The chain uses TRBV9 and TRBJ2-4; the match to TRBD1 covers 10 bases. Material: cultured CD8+ T cells derived from PBMCs. The TCR originated in a male donor with HIV. The CDR3 loop reads CASSAIGQGENIQYF. The CDR3 region has the DNA TGTGCCAGCAGTGCCATTGGACAGGGGGAAAACATTCAGTACTTC.